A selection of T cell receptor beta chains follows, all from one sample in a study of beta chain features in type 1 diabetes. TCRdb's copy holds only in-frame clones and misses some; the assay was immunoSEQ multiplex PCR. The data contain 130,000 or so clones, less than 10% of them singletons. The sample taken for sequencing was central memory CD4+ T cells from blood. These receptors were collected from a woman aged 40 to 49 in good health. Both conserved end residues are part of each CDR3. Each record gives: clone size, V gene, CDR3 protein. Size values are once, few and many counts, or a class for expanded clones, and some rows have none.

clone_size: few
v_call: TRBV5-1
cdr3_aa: CASSPFLAGSSDTQYF

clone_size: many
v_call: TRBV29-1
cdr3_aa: CSVGGTLNTEAFF

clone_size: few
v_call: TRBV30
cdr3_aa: CAREAPGELFF

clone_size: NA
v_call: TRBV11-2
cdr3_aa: CASSLHLGAGGIEQYF

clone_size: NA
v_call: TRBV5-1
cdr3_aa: CASNRGGTGELFF

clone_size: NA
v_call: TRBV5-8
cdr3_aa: CASSPQGQGINYGYTF

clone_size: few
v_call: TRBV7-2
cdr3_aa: CASSVDRDYGYTF

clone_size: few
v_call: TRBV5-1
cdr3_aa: CASSLLASYEQYF

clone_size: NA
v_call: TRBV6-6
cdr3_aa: CASSYERGVYNEQFF

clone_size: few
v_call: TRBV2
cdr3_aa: CASTGRGNSPLHF

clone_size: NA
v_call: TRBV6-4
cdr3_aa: CASSRGQKSTDTQYF

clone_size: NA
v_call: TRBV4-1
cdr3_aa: CASSQDERAFDEQHF

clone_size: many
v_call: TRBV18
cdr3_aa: CASSPGQASNQPQHF

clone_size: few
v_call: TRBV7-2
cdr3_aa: CALQANTGSNSPLHF

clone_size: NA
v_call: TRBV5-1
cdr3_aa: CASSLVLRLEETQYF

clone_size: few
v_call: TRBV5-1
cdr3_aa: CASRATGTSLNEQFF

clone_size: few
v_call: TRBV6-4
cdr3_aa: CASSRTSGGAAEQFF

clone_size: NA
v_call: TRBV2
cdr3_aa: CASSEYGAQETQYF

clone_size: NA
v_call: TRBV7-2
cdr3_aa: CASSADRSTYGYTF

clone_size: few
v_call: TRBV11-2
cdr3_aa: CASSFGPEKVYEQYF

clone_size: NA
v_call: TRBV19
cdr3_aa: CASSLGLAGPSGEQFF

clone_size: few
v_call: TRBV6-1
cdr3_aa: CASGEFNEQFF

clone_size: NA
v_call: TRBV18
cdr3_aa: CASWDGTSGSYEQYF

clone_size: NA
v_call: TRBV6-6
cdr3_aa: CASRGTGGTDTQYF

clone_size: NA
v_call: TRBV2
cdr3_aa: CASSEAARGELFF

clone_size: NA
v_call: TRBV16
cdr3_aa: CASSQSNRGQYF

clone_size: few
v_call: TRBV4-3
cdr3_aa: CASSQGDRDLNTIYF

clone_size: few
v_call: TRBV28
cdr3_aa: CASSLYEKLFF

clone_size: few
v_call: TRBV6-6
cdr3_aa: CASSYRTGETQYF

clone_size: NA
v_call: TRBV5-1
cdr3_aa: CASSLRERSGYTF

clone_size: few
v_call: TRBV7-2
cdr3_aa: CASSLFLVQGDGYTF

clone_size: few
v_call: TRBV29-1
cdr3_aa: CSVRQDGYTF

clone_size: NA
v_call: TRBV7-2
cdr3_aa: CASSLADGNYGYTF

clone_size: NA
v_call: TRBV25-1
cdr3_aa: CASSPGGQGAVTQYF

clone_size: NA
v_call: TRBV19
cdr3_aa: CASSPGQGGEQFF

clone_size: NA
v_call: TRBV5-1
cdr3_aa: CASSFGTGGEAFF

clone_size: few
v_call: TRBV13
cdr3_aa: CASSKGQGHQETQYF

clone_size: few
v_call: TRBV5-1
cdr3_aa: CASSDGGSLNEQFF

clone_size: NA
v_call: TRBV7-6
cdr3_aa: CASRPTGTTNTGELFF

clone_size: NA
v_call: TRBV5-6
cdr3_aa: CASSFKARGSTDTQYF

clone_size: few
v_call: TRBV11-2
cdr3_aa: CASSFLLSLAGGGEQFF

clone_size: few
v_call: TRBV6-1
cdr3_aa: CASSTSGGYNEQFF

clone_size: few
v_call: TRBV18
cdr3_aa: CASSPSQGQNTEAFF